What follows describes a single T cell receptor beta chain. Antigen specificity is unknown. These data belong to a study of human CD8 memory T cell subsets. The study's findings and limits: Both stem-like memory T cells and precursor exhausted T cells showed comparably high diversity, which set them apart from effector memory cells. Minimally overlapping with each other were the repertoires of precursor exhausted and stem-like memory T cells.

Germline values: CDR1 MNHNY, CDR2 SVGAGI (reference sequence). The CDR3 is 17 amino acids. The authors made TCR beta libraries using UMI-labeled 5' RACE. TCRdb reprocessed the 5' RACE reads and reports one entry per CDR3 protein, with no DNA. This sample's table has roughly 5,000 distinct CDR3 sequences. The chain has TRBV6-6 and TRBJ2-1; the D call of TRBD2 rests on TCRdb alone, since no DNA is present to check it. The receptor's source is a human donor in good health. The sample consisted of CD8+ effector memory T cells (TEM) sorted from PBMCs. Subset reported: effector memory CD8 T cells, CCR7- CD45RO+ CD95+. This CDR3 is CASSPWDPRWSYNEQFF.